The 30 T cell receptor beta chains in this list originate from one sample, sequenced in a study of blood T cell repertoires in COVID-19. Measured with immunoSEQ multiplex PCR; TCRdb has only the in-frame clones, and not every one. The sample yields about 33,000 clones, approximately 86% seen once. The specimen sequenced was peripheral blood. These receptors were taken from a human donor in a cohort sampled during active COVID-19.

V gene TRBV2 combines with J gene TRBJ2-2, with a weak D call TRBD2 (6 bases). V lost 7 bases and J lost 0, with 9 bases in between. The CDR3 is made up of 14 amino acids. The germline V gene encodes CDR1 SNHLY and CDR2 FYNNEI. This CDR3 reads CASMAGPNTGELFF. CDR3 in DNA: TGTGCCAGCATGGCGGGGCCGAACACCGGGGAGCTGTTTTTT.

The rearrangement uses TRBV7-9 and TRBJ2-4; 8 bases align to TRBD1. The germline V gene has CDR1 SEHNR and CDR2 FQNEAQ (reference sequence). CDR3 size: 19 residues. The trim removed 5 bases at V and 1 base at J, leaving 16 bases unmatched. Here the CDR3 reads CASSAGQVVHVVAKNIQYF. The CDR3 DNA is TGTGCCAGCAGCGCGGGACAGGTGGTGCATGTTGTGGCCAAAAACATTCAGTACTTC.

This chain links TRBV7-8 with TRBJ2-5, with D maybe TRBD2 (5 bases). The germline V gene has CDR1 SGHVS and CDR2 FQNEAQ. Between the trimmed V and J ends, which lost 4 bases and 5 bases, there was a span of 23 bases. The CDR3 has 17 amino acids. The CDR3 is CASSSTSSAVQMETQYF. The CDR3 DNA reads TGTGCCAGCAGCTCCACTAGTTCAGCCGTCCAAATGGAGACCCAGTACTTC. Full variable domain (outside the CDR3, taken from reference TRBV7-8 and TRBJ2-5): GAGVSQSPRYKVAKRGQDVALRCDPISGHVSLFWYQQALGQGPEFLTYFQNEAQLDKSGLPSDRFFAERPEGSVSTLKIQRTQQEDSAVYLCASSSTSSAVQMETQYFGPGTRLLVL.

This clone was seen just once. V gene TRBV27 combines with J gene TRBJ2-1; 9 bases are a match to TRBD1. This CDR3 comprises 13 residues. Germline-derived CDR1 and CDR2 are MNHEY and SMNVEV (reference sequence). The ends lost 10 bases at V and 9 bases at J; junction bases unmatched: 10. The CDR3 DNA follows: TGTGCCATCGCCGGGACAGGGTTTGGTGAGCAGTTCTTC. Translation: CAIAGTGFGEQFF.

The J gene is TRBJ2-1, the V gene TRBV28; 9 bases agree with TRBD2. After removal of 2 bases from V and 15 bases from J, the junction contained 5 bases not matched to a gene. The V gene's germline CDR1 is MDHEN and CDR2 SYDVKM. The CDR3 is made up of 12 amino acids. The CDR3 DNA reads as TGTGCCAGCAGTTTACTTAGCGGGAGAGGGTTCTTC. Translating gives CASSLLSGRGFF.

The chain joins TRBV9 to TRBJ2-7; TRBD1 aligns across 11 bases. Germline V gene sequence: CDR1 SGDLS, CDR2 YYNGEE. This CDR3 is built from 16 residues. The V and J ends lost 0 bases and 2 bases, in that order; junction bases with no gene match: 4. CDR3 in DNA: TGTGCCAGCAGCGTAGGCGGGACAGGGGGTACCTACGAGCAGTACTTC. Translation gives CASSVGGTGGTYEQYF.

The V call is TRBV19, the J call TRBJ2-7; 7 bases fit TRBD1. The ends lost 5 bases at V and 0 bases at J; junction bases unmatched: 4. The CDR3 has 14 residues. Per germline, CDR1 LNHDA and CDR2 SQIVND (reference sequence). In DNA form, the CDR3 reads TGTGCCAGTAGTCCGACAGGGAGCTCCTACGAGCAGTACTTC. It translates to CASSPTGSSYEQYF.

V is TRBV5-4 and J is TRBJ2-2; 11 nucleotides match TRBD1. The CDR3 is 18 residues long. V trimming: 1 base; J trimming: 5 bases; junction bases outside the gene matches: 10. Germline V lookup: CDR1 SGHNT, CDR2 YYREEE (reference sequence). CDR3 sequence (DNA): TGTGCCAGCAGCTTGAGCGGACAGGGGGCAAGTCGGACCGGGGAGCTGTTTTTT. Translating it yields CASSLSGQGASRTGELFF.

The chain joins TRBV11-3 to TRBJ2-1; 7 bases are a match to TRBD1. V trimming: 4 bases; J trimming: 6 bases; junction bases outside the gene matches: 6. The CDR3 length is 14 residues. CDR1 is SGHNT, CDR2 YENEEA, per germline. This CDR3 is CASSSRGRGNEQFF. CDR3 bases: TGTGCCAGCAGCTCGAGGGGGCGAGGCAATGAGCAGTTCTTC.

The CDR3 region has the DNA TGTGCCAGCAGTGAAGCGCTGGCTAGCGGATCCTACGAGCAGTACTTC. Encoded protein: CASSEALASGSYEQYF. V and J are TRBV6-1 and TRBJ2-7, with 7 bases lining up with TRBD2. After removal of 0 bases from V and 1 base from J, the junction contained 6 bases not matched to a gene. CDR1 and CDR2 from the germline V gene are MNHNS and SASEGT. CDR3 length: 16 amino acids.

V is TRBV5-1 and J is TRBJ1-1; tentatively, D is TRBD1 (5 bases). Trimming left V 2 bases short and J 8 bases short, with 13 bases between. CDR1 is SGHRS and CDR2 is YFSETQ in the germline V gene. CDR3 length: 13 amino acids. Written as DNA, the CDR3 is TGCGCCAGCAGCTTCAGGGCCCCGTCAGAAGCTTTCTTT. As protein: CASSFRAPSEAFF.

The genes are TRBV10-3 and TRBJ2-1, with D tentatively TRBD1 (6 bases). V was trimmed by 8 bases and J by 8 bases, leaving 16 bases between them. CDR1 is ENHRY and CDR2 is SYGVKD in the germline V gene. The length of the CDR3 is 13 residues. CDR3 sequence reads: CAIARGKLDEQFF. As DNA, the CDR3 is TGTGCCATCGCCAGGGGCAAACTTGATGAGCAGTTCTTC.

This rearrangement joins TRBV21-1 to TRBJ1-1; the table's D call, TRBD1, was not checked against the DNA. TRBV21-1 constitutes a pseudogene. This CDR3 is built from 11 residues. CDR3 nucleotides: TGTGCCAGCAACCCGGACAGGGAAGCTTTCTTT. The encoded protein is CASNPDREAFF.

The rearrangement uses TRBV5-4 and TRBJ2-5; D is possibly TRBD1 (6 bases). Germline CDR1 reads SGHNT; CDR2 reads YYREEE (reference sequence). This CDR3 contains 16 residues. V was clipped by 0 bases and J by 2 bases, with 14 bases between them. CDR3 DNA sequence: TGTGCCAGCAGCTTGGCTCACAGGGCAGCGCAAGAGACCCAGTACTTC. Translated, it gives CASSLAHRAAQETQYF.

The chain recombines TRBV5-4 with TRBJ2-7; D is possibly TRBD2 (5 bases). Germline values: CDR1 SGHNT, CDR2 YYREEE (reference sequence). This CDR3 contains 16 residues. The V and J ends lost 4 bases and 0 bases respectively, with 17 bases between them. The chain's CDR3 is CASSPEVALSSYEQYF. The CDR3 DNA sequence: TGTGCCAGCAGCCCGGAGGTGGCCTTGAGCTCCTACGAGCAGTACTTC.

The rearrangement joins TRBV9 to TRBJ2-5; 7 positions agree with TRBD1. The CDR3 covers 16 residues. The V segment lost 0 bases and the J segment 4 bases; nucleotides outside the gene matches: 9. Per the germline V gene, CDR1 is SGDLS and CDR2 is YYNGEE. CDR3 sequence (DNA): TGTGCCAGCAGCGTAGCAGGCCAGGGGGTTGGAGAGACCCAGTACTTC. This sequence encodes CASSVAGQGVGETQYF.

This chain joins TRBV4-2 and TRBJ1-6, with D perhaps matching TRBD1 (6 bases). Trimming removed 6 bases at V and 9 bases at J, with 18 bases between. The V gene's germline CDR1 is LGHNA and CDR2 YNFKEQ. The CDR3 is 15 residues long. For the CDR3, the DNA is TGTGCCAGCAGAGACACAGGGAACCAGGTTTCACCCCTCCACTTT. Protein product: CASRDTGNQVSPLHF.

The chain combines TRBV28 with TRBJ2-5; TRBD2 matches at 9 bases. This CDR3 contains 14 residues. Trimming removed 4 bases from V and 5 bases from J; junction bases left unmatched: 5. Per germline, CDR1 MDHEN and CDR2 SYDVKM. CDR3 coding DNA: TGTGCCAGCAGTTCGTCAGCGGGAGGCGAGACCCAGTACTTC. As protein: CASSSSAGGETQYF.

The CDR3: CASSLAGLSYEQYF. The DNA of the CDR3 is TGTGCCAGCAGTTTAGCGGGGCTCTCCTACGAGCAGTACTTC. V is TRBV27 and J is TRBJ2-7; TRBD2 is a possible D gene (6 bases). Germline-derived CDR1 and CDR2 are MNHEY and SMNVEV (reference sequence). The CDR3 is 14 amino acids. V gave up 2 bases and J gave up 0 bases, with 8 bases separating them.

This chain links TRBV7-9 with TRBJ2-1, with 7 bases aligning to TRBD1. The trim removed 4 bases at V and 7 bases at J, leaving 13 bases unmatched. Germline V gene sequence: CDR1 SEHNR, CDR2 FQNEAQ (reference sequence). The CDR3 contains 16 residues. The CDR3 nucleotides are TGTGCCAGCAGCTCTAGACAGGGACGGGTGGGAAATGAGCAGTTCTTC. Protein sequence: CASSSRQGRVGNEQFF.

The chain is built from TRBV28 and TRBJ2-7, with TRBD1 identical over 7 bases. Germline CDR1 MDHEN, CDR2 SYDVKM. There are 15 residues in the CDR3. Unmatched junction bases numbered 7, after V lost 5 bases and J lost 0 bases. Written as DNA, the CDR3 is TGTGCCAGCAGTACAACCCGGGACAGCTCCTACGAGCAGTACTTC. It translates to CASSTTRDSSYEQYF.

This clone was seen once. V usage is TRBV7-2 and J usage is TRBJ1-1; D is possibly TRBD1 (5 bases). The CDR3 is 16 amino acids. Germline CDR1 and CDR2: SGHTA and FQGNSA. The V and J ends lost 3 bases and 8 bases respectively, with 22 bases between them. The CDR3 nucleotides are TGTGCCAGCAGCTTCCCGGGGGTAAGCACCCTGGAGGAAGCTTTCTTT. Translating it yields CASSFPGVSTLEEAFF.

The J gene is TRBJ2-7, the V gene TRBV7-3; 8 bases are a match to TRBD1. Trimming at V came to 2 bases and at J to 5 bases, leaving 8 bases not matched to a gene. Germline CDR1 SGHTA, CDR2 FQGTGA. This CDR3 has 15 amino acids. This CDR3 is CASSLGQGPRHEQYF. The CDR3, as DNA: TGTGCCAGCAGCTTAGGACAGGGTCCCCGGCACGAGCAGTACTTC.

The chain carries TRBV4-1 and TRBJ2-7, with D hard to call. The germline gives CDR1 MGHRA, CDR2 YSYEKL. V gave up 5 bases and J gave up 4 bases, with 15 bases separating them. The CDR3 sequence is 14 residues long. The CDR3 region has the DNA TGCGCCAGCAGCTACCTAGGTGACGCGTACGAGCAGTACTTC. It specifies CASSYLGDAYEQYF.

In DNA form, the CDR3 reads TGTGCTAGTGGTTTGGACACCAATCAGCCCCAGCATTTT. This sequence encodes CASGLDTNQPQHF. The rearrangement links TRBV12-5 to TRBJ1-5; no clear D. CDR3 length: 13 residues. Germline CDR1 reads LGHNT; CDR2 reads FRNRAP. V was shortened by 1 base and J by 3 bases, with 4 bases between the two germline ends. Complete variable domain (other parts from reference TRBV12-5 and TRBJ1-5): DARVTQTPRHKVTEMGQEVTMRCQPILGHNTVFWYRQTMMQGLELLAYFRNRAPLDDSGMPKDRFSAEMPDATLATLKIQPSEPRDSAVYFCASGLDTNQPQHFGDGTRLSIL.

V and J are TRBV2 and TRBJ2-3, with D perhaps TRBD2 (6 bases). Trimming cost V 7 bases and J 2 bases, with 13 bases left between them. Germline V lookup: CDR1 SNHLY, CDR2 FYNNEI. The CDR3 totals 14 residues. The CDR3 spells CASIRDFPTDTQYF. DNA for the CDR3: TGTGCCAGCATCCGGGACTTCCCCACAGATACGCAGTATTTT.

The V call is TRBV24-1, the J call TRBJ2-3; 10 bases agree with TRBD2. CDR1 is KGHDR and CDR2 is SFDVKD in the germline V gene. The ends lost 5 bases at V and 2 bases at J; junction bases unmatched: 6. This CDR3 is built from 16 residues. This CDR3 is CATSGGLAEITDTQYF. Here the CDR3 DNA reads TGTGCCACCAGTGGTGGACTAGCGGAAATCACAGATACGCAGTATTTT.

J is TRBJ2-7 and V is TRBV29-1, with a possible D match to TRBD1 (6 bases). V was cut by 0 bases and J by 6 bases, with 15 bases left in between. Germline loops: CDR1 SQVTM, CDR2 ANQGSEA. The CDR3 has 14 amino acids. As DNA, the CDR3 is TGCAGCGTTGAAGATCAGGCAGGGGAAAGCGAGCAGTACTTC. Encoded protein: CSVEDQAGESEQYF.

This sequence joins TRBV14 and TRBJ2-2; 12 positions agree with TRBD2. Trimming removed 5 bases from V and 2 bases from J; junction bases left unmatched: 0. CDR1 and CDR2 from the germline V gene are SGHDN and FVKESK. The CDR3 is 15 amino acids. The CDR3: CASSGLAGNTGELFF. DNA of the CDR3: TGTGCCAGCAGCGGACTAGCGGGAAACACCGGGGAGCTGTTTTTT.

The CDR3 region is CASSLSSPDRGQADTQYF. CDR3 coding DNA: TGTGCCAGCAGTTTATCATCCCCGGACAGGGGGCAGGCAGATACGCAGTATTTT. This chain uses TRBV27 with TRBJ2-3; TRBD1 matches 11 bases. Germline V gene sequence: CDR1 MNHEY, CDR2 SMNVEV (reference sequence). The CDR3 totals 18 residues. Losses at the gene ends were 0 bases for V and 4 bases for J; bases not matched to a gene: 9.